This is a list of T cell receptor beta chains from one sample in a study of cytomegalovirus exposure and HLA in healthy donors. The assay was immunoSEQ multiplex PCR, and TCRdb's table has in-frame clones only and misses some. Among roughly 230,000 clones listed, around 80% were seen once. Sequenced material: PBMCs. Every receptor here comes from a boy under 18 in good health and CMV-seronegative. Each CDR3 is given with its conserved first and last residue. Each record gives: CDR3 length, clone size, J gene, D gene, V gene, CDR3 protein, CDR3 DNA. A D gene is named only where the DNA matches it firmly. Clone size is not always given. Where it is, it says once, few, many or a class for expanded clones.

cdr3_length: 14
clone_size: few
j_call: TRBJ2-3
d_call: TRBD2
v_call: TRBV19
cdr3_aa: CASSFRGSTDTQYF
cdr3_nt: TGTGCCAGTAGTTTCCGCGGGAGTACAGATACGCAGTATTTT

cdr3_length: 17
clone_size: -
j_call: TRBJ2-2
d_call: TRBD2
v_call: TRBV11-2
cdr3_aa: CASSPGLAGGLTGELFF
cdr3_nt: TGTGCCAGCAGCCCGGGACTAGCGGGGGGGCTAACCGGGGAGCTGTTTTTT

cdr3_length: 13
clone_size: -
j_call: TRBJ1-5
d_call: -
v_call: TRBV6-5
cdr3_aa: CASSEGAYQPQHF
cdr3_nt: TGTGCCAGCAGTGAAGGGGCATATCAGCCCCAGCATTTT

cdr3_length: 13
clone_size: -
j_call: TRBJ1-3
d_call: -
v_call: TRBV19
cdr3_aa: CASSPTVGNTIYF
cdr3_nt: TGTGCCAGTAGTCCAACGGTAGGAAACACCATATATTTT

cdr3_length: 14
clone_size: -
j_call: TRBJ2-7
d_call: -
v_call: TRBV5-1
cdr3_aa: CASSLAAVRGEQYF
cdr3_nt: TGCGCCAGCAGCTTGGCCGCGGTGCGAGGCGAGCAGTACTTC

cdr3_length: 13
clone_size: -
j_call: TRBJ1-1
d_call: TRBD1
v_call: TRBV6-1
cdr3_aa: CAGDRGLNTEAFF
cdr3_nt: TGTGCCGGGGACAGGGGGCTGAACACTGAAGCTTTCTTT

cdr3_length: 16
clone_size: -
j_call: TRBJ1-1
d_call: -
v_call: TRBV10-1
cdr3_aa: CASSLTILRGRTEAFF
cdr3_nt: TGCGCCAGCAGCTTAACGATACTCAGGGGAAGGACTGAAGCTTTCTTT

cdr3_length: 14
clone_size: few
j_call: TRBJ1-1
d_call: TRBD1
v_call: TRBV27
cdr3_aa: CASRVTGGYTEAFF
cdr3_nt: TGTGCCAGCAGGGTGACAGGGGGCTACACTGAAGCTTTCTTT

cdr3_length: 15
clone_size: -
j_call: TRBJ2-7
d_call: -
v_call: TRBV7-2
cdr3_aa: CASSFGLYRGPEQYF
cdr3_nt: TGTGCCAGCAGCTTTGGGCTCTACAGAGGGCCCGAGCAGTACTTC

cdr3_length: 15
clone_size: -
j_call: TRBJ2-7
d_call: TRBD2
v_call: TRBV6-5
cdr3_aa: CASSGGLAGIYEQYF
cdr3_nt: TGTGCCAGCAGTGGGGGACTAGCGGGGATCTACGAGCAGTACTTC

cdr3_length: 15
clone_size: -
j_call: TRBJ2-7
d_call: -
v_call: TRBV6-1
cdr3_aa: CASSEGLQGNYEQYF
cdr3_nt: TGTGCCAGCAGTGAAGGATTACAGGGTAACTACGAGCAGTACTTC

cdr3_length: 17
clone_size: -
j_call: TRBJ1-1
d_call: -
v_call: TRBV25-1
cdr3_aa: CASSLFPLRGGNTEAFF
cdr3_nt: TGTGCCAGCAGTCTTTTTCCGTTACGCGGCGGGAACACTGAAGCTTTCTTT

cdr3_length: 16
clone_size: once
j_call: TRBJ2-4
d_call: -
v_call: TRBV11-2
cdr3_aa: CASSLGRLLAKNIQYF
cdr3_nt: TGTGCCAGCAGCTTGGGGAGATTACTAGCCAAAAACATTCAGTACTTC

cdr3_length: 15
clone_size: -
j_call: TRBJ1-1
d_call: TRBD1
v_call: TRBV25-1
cdr3_aa: CASDSRTGQNTEAFF
cdr3_nt: TGTGCCAGCGACTCTCGGACAGGCCAGAACACTGAAGCTTTCTTT

cdr3_length: 14
clone_size: -
j_call: TRBJ1-4
d_call: -
v_call: TRBV5-1
cdr3_aa: CASSSSGGGGKLFF
cdr3_nt: TGCGCCAGCAGCTCCTCGGGGGGCGGGGGAAAACTGTTTTTT

cdr3_length: 14
clone_size: -
j_call: TRBJ2-1
d_call: TRBD1
v_call: TRBV6-4
cdr3_aa: CASSARTGYNEQFF
cdr3_nt: TGTGCCAGCAGTGCCCGGACAGGATACAATGAGCAGTTCTTC

cdr3_length: 17
clone_size: -
j_call: TRBJ2-2
d_call: TRBD2
v_call: TRBV5-1
cdr3_aa: CASSLRTSGENTGELFF
cdr3_nt: TGCGCCAGCAGCCTTCGGACTAGCGGGGAGAACACCGGGGAGCTGTTTTTT

cdr3_length: 15
clone_size: -
j_call: TRBJ1-4
d_call: -
v_call: TRBV9
cdr3_aa: CASSGKGLNNEKLFF
cdr3_nt: TGTGCCAGCAGCGGTAAGGGACTGAACAATGAAAAACTGTTTTTT

cdr3_length: 15
clone_size: few
j_call: TRBJ1-2
d_call: TRBD1
v_call: TRBV10-1
cdr3_aa: CASSDETTGVCGYTF
cdr3_nt: TGCGCCAGCAGTGATGAGACGACAGGGGTGTGTGGCTACACCTTC

cdr3_length: 12
clone_size: -
j_call: TRBJ2-5
d_call: -
v_call: TRBV5-1
cdr3_aa: CASSLDRETQYF
cdr3_nt: TGCGCCAGCAGCTTGGATCGGGAGACCCAGTACTTC